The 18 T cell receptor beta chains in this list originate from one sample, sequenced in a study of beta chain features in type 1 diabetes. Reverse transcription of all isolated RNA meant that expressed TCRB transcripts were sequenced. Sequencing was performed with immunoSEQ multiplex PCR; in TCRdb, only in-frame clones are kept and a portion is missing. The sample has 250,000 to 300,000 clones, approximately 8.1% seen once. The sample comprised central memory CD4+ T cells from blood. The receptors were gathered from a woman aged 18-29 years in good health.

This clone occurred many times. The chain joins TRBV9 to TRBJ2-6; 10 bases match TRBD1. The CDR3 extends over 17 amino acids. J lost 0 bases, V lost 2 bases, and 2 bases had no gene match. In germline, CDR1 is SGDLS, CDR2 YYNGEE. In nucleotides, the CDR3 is TGTGCCAGCAGCGTGGGACAGGGGCGCTCTGGGGCCAACGTCCTGACTTTC. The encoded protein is CASSVGQGRSGANVLTF.

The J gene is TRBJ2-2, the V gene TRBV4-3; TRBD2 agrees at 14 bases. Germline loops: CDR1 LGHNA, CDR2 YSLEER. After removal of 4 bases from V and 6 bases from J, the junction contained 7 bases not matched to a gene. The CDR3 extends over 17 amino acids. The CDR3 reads CASSRLGTSGSPGELFF. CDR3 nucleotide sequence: TGCGCCAGCAGCCGCCTAGGGACTAGCGGGAGTCCCGGGGAGCTGTTTTTT.

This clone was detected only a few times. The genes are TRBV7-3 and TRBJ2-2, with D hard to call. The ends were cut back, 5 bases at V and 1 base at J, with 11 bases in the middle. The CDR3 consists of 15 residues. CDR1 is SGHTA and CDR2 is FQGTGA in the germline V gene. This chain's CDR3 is CASSLIGENTGELFF. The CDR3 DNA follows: TGTGCCAGCAGCCTAATCGGAGAGAACACCGGGGAGCTGTTTTTT.

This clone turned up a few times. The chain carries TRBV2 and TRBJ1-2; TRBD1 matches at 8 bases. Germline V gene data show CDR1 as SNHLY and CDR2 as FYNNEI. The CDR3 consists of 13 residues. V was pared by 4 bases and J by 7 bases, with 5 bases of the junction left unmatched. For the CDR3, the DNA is TGTGCCAGCAGTGTTGAGACAGGGGTTGGCTACACCTTC. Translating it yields CASSVETGVGYTF.

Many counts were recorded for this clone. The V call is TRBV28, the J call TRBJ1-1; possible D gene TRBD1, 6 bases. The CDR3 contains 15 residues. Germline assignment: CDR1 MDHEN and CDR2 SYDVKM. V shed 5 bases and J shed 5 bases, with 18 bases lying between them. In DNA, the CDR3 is TGTGCCAGCAGTATCCTCCGGGACACAGAGACTGAAGCTTTCTTT. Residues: CASSILRDTETEAFF.

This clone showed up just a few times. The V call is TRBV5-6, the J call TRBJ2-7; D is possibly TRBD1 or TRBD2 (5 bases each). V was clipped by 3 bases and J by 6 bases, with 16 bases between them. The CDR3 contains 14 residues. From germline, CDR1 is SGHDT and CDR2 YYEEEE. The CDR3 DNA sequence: TGTGCCAGCAGCTCCGGGACCGGGCTCACCGAGCAGTACTTC. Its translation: CASSSGTGLTEQYF.

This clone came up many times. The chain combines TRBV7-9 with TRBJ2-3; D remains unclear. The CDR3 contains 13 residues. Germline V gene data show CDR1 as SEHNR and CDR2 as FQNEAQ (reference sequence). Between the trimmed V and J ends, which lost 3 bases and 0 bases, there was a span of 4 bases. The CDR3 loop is CASSFASTDTQYF. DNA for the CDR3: TGTGCCAGCAGCTTCGCTAGCACAGATACGCAGTATTTT.

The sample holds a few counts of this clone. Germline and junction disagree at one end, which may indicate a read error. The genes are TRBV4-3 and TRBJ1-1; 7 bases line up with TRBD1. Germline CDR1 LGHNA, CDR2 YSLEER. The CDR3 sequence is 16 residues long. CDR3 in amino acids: CASSQDRSTGNAEAFF. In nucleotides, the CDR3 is TGCGCCAGCAGCCAAGATCGTTCGACAGGGAACGCTGAAGCTTTCTTT.

CDR3 bases: TGTGCCAGCAGCCAAGGTCTCCGGTGGGGCTACACCTTC. Its protein is CASSQGLRWGYTF. The rearrangement links TRBV4-2 to TRBJ1-2; no reliable D call. Germline CDR1 LGHNA, CDR2 YNFKEQ. The length of the CDR3 is 13 residues. Trimming removed 1 base from V and 8 bases from J, with 11 bases in between.

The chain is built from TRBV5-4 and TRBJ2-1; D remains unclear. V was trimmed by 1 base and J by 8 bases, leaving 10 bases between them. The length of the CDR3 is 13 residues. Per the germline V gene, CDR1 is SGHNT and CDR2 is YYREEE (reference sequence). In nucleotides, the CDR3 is TGTGCCAGCAGCTTGCGACCACTCGATGAGCAGTTCTTC. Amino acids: CASSLRPLDEQFF.

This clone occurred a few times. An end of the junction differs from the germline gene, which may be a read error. The DNA for the CDR3 is TGTGCCAGCTCACCACCTGGGGGGGCGAACGCTGAAGCTTTCTTT. This gives the protein CASSPPGGANAEAFF. The chain is built from TRBV18 and TRBJ1-1; possible D gene TRBD1, 6 bases. Germline lookup yields CDR1 KGHSH and CDR2 LQKENI. The CDR3 spans 15 residues.

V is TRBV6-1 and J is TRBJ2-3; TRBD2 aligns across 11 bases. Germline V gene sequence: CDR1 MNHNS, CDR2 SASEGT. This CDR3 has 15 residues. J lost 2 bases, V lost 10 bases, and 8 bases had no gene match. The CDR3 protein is CANRLAGSDTDTQYF. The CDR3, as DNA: TGTGCCAATCGACTAGCGGGGTCCGACACAGATACGCAGTATTTT.

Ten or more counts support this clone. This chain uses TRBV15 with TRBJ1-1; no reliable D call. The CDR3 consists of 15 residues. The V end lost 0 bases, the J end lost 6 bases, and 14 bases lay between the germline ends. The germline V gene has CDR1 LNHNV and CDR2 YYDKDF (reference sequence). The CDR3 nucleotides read TGTGCCACCAGCAGAGATAAGATAGCCGGTTCTGAAGCTTTCTTT. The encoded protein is CATSRDKIAGSEAFF.

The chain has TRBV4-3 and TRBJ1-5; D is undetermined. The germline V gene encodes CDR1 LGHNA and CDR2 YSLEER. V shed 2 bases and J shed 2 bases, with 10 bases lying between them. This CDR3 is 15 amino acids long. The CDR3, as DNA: TGCGCCAGCAGCCAAAGTCGCGGGGGCAATCAGCCCCAGCATTTT. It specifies CASSQSRGGNQPQHF.

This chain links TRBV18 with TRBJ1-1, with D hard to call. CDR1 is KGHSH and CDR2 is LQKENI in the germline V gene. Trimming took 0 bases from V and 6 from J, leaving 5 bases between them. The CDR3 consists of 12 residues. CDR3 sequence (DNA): TGTGCCAGCTCACCACCGTTCGCTGAAGCTTTCTTT. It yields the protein CASSPPFAEAFF.

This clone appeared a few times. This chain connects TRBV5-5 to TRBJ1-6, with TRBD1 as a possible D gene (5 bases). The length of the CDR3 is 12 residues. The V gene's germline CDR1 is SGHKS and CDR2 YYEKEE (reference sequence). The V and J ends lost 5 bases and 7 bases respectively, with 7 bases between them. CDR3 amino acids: CASRRGNSPLHF. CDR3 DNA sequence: TGTGCCAGCAGGCGGGGGAATTCACCCCTCCACTTT.

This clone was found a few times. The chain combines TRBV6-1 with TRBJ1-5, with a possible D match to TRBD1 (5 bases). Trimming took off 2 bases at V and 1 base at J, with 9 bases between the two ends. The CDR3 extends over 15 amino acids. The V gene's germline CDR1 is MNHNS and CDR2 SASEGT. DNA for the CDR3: TGTGCCAGCAGTGAACGGGGGGACAGCAATCAGCCCCAGCATTTT. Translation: CASSERGDSNQPQHF.

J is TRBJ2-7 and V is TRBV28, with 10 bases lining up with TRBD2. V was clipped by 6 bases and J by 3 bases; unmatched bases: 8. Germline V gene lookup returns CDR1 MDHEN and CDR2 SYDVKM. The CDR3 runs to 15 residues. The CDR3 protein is CASRPKLAGRYEQYF. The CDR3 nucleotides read TGTGCCAGCAGGCCTAAACTAGCGGGGCGCTACGAGCAGTACTTC.